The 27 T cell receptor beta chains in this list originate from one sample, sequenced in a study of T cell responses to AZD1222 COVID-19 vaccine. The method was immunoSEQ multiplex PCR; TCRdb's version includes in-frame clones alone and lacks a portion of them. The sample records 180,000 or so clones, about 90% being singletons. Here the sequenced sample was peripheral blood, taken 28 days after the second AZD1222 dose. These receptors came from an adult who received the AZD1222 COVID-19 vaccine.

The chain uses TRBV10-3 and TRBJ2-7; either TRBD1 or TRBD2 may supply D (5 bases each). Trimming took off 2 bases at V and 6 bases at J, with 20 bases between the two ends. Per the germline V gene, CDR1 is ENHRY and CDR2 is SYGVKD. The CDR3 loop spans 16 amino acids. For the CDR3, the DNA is TGTGCCATCAGTGAGAGAATTCCGGGGCAACGGGCCGAGCAGTACTTC. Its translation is CAISERIPGQRAEQYF.

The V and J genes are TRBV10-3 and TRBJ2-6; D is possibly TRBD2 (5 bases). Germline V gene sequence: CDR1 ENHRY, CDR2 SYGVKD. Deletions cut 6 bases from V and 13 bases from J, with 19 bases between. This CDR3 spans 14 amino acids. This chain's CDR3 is CAISPPKEGFVLTF. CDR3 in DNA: TGTGCCATCAGCCCGCCAAAAGAGGGCTTTGTCCTGACTTTC.

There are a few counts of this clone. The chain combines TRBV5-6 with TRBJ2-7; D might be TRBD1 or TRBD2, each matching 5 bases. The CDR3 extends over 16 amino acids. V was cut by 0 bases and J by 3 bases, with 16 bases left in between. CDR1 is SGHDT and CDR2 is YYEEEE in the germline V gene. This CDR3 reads CASSLDQGTVFYEQYF. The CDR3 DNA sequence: TGTGCCAGCAGCTTGGACCAAGGGACCGTGTTCTACGAGCAGTACTTC.

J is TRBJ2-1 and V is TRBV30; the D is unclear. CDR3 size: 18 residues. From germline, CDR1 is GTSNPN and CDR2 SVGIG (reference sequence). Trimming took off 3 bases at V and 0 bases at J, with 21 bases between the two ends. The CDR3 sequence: CAWSGTWATTLSYNEQFF. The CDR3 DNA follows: TGTGCCTGGAGCGGAACCTGGGCTACTACCCTCTCCTACAATGAGCAGTTCTTC.

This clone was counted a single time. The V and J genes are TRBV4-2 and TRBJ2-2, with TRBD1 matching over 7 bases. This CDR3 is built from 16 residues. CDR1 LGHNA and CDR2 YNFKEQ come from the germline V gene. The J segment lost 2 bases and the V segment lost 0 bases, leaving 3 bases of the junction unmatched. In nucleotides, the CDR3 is TGTGCCAGCAGCCAAGAAGGGACAGAAAACACCGGGGAGCTGTTTTTT. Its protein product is CASSQEGTENTGELFF.

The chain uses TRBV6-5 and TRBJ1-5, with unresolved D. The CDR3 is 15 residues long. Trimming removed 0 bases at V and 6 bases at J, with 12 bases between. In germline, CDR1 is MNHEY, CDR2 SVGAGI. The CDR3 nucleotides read TGTGCCAGCAGTTACTCGTTGCCCGCGGGTCAGCCCCAGCATTTT. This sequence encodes CASSYSLPAGQPQHF.

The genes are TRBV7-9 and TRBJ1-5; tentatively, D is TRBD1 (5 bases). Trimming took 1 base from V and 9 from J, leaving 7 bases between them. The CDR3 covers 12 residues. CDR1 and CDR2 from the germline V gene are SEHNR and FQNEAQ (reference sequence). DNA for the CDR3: TGTGCCAGCAGCTTAGGCGGGGGGCCCCAGCATTTT. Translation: CASSLGGGPQHF.

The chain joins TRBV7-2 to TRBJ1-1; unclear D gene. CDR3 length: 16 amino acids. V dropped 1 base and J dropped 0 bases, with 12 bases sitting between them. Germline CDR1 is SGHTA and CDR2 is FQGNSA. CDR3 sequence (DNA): TGTGCCAGCAGCTTAGTTGAAACCGCAATGAACACTGAAGCTTTCTTT. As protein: CASSLVETAMNTEAFF.

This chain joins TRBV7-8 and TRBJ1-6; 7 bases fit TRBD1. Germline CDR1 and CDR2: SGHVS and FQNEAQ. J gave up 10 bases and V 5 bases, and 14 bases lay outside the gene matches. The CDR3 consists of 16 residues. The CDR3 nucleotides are TGTGCCAGCAGCACTACAGCCGGGACAGTCAGGTCACCCCTCCACTTT. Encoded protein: CASSTTAGTVRSPLHF. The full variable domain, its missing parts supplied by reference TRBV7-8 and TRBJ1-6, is GAGVSQSPRYKVAKRGQDVALRCDPISGHVSLFWYQQALGQGPEFLTYFQNEAQLDKSGLPSDRFFAERPEGSVSTLKIQRTQQEDSAVYLCASSTTAGTVRSPLHFGNGTRLTVT.

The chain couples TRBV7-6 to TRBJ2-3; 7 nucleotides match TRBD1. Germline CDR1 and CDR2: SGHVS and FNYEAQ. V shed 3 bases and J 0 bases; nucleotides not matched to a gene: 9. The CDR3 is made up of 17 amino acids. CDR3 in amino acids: CASSFDSRDSSTDTQYF. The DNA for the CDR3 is TGTGCCAGCAGCTTCGATAGCAGGGACAGTAGCACAGATACGCAGTATTTT.

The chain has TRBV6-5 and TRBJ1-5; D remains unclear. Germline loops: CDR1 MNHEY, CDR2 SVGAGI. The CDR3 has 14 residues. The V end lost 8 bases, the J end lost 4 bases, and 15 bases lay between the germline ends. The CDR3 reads CASWGADSNQPQHF. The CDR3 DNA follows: TGTGCCAGCTGGGGAGCGGACTCTAATCAGCCCCAGCATTTT.

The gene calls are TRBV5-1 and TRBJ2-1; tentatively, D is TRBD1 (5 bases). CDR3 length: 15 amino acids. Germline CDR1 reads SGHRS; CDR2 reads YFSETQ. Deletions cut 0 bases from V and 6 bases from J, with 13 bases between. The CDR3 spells CASSLGPGLGNEQFF. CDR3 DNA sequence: TGCGCCAGCAGCTTGGGTCCAGGGTTGGGCAATGAGCAGTTCTTC.

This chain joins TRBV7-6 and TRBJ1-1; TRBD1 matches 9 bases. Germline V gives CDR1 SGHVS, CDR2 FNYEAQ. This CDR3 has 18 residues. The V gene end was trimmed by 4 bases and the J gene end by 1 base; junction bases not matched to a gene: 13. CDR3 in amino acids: CASSSPGQGNKGNTEAFF. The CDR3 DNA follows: TGTGCCAGCAGCTCACCGGGACAGGGAAATAAGGGGAACACTGAAGCTTTCTTT.

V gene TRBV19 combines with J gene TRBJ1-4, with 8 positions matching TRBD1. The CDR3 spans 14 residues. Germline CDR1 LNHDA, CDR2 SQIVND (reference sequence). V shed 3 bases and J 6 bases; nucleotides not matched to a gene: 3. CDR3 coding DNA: TGTGCCAGTAGTATCCACAGGGGGGATGAAAAACTGTTTTTT. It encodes CASSIHRGDEKLFF. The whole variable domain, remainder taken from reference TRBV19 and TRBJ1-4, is DGGITQSPKYLFRKEGQNVTLSCEQNLNHDAMYWYRQDPGQGLRLIYYSQIVNDFQKGDIAEGYSVSREKKESFPLTVTSAQKNPTAFYLCASSIHRGDEKLFFGSGTQLSVL.

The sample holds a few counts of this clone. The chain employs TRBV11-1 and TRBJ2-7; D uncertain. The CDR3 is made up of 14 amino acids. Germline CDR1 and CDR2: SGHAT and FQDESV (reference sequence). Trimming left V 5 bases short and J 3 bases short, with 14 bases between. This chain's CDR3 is CASSRYGVSYEQYF. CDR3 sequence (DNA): TGTGCCAGCAGCCGATACGGAGTCAGCTACGAGCAGTACTTC.

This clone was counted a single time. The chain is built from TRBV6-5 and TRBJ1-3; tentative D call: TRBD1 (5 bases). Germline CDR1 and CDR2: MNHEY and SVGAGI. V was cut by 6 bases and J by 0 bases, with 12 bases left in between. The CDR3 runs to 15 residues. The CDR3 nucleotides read TGTGCCAGCAGCCAGGGTCTGTCCTCTGGAAACACCATATATTTT. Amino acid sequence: CASSQGLSSGNTIYF.

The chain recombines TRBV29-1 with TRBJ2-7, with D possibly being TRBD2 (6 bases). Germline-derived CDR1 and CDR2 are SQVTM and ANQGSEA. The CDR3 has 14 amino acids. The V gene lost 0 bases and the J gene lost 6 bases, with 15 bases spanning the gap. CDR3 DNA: TGCAGCGTTGAAGACCAGGCCCTGCGGGGCGAGCAGTACTTC. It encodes CSVEDQALRGEQYF.

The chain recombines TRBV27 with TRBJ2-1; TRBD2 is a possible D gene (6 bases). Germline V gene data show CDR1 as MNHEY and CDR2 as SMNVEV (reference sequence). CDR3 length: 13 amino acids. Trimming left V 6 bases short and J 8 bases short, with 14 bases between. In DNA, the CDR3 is TGTGCCAGCAGCCCGGGACTCTCCGATGAGCAGTTCTTC. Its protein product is CASSPGLSDEQFF.

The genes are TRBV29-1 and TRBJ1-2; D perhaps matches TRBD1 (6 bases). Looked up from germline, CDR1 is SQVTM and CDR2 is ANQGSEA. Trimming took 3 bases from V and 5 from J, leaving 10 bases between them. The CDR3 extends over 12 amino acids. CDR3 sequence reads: CSVEAGVYGYTF. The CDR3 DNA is TGCAGCGTTGAGGCAGGGGTTTATGGCTACACCTTC.

CDR3 nucleotide sequence: TGCAGCGTCGCCCCCGGGGGAGTAAGGAACACCGGGGAGCTGTTTTTT. This translates into CSVAPGGVRNTGELFF. V is TRBV29-1 and J is TRBJ2-2; the D gene is possibly TRBD2 (6 bases). Germline lookup yields CDR1 SQVTM and CDR2 ANQGSEA. This CDR3 comprises 16 residues. The V end lost 6 bases, the J end lost 1 base, and 18 bases lay between the germline ends.

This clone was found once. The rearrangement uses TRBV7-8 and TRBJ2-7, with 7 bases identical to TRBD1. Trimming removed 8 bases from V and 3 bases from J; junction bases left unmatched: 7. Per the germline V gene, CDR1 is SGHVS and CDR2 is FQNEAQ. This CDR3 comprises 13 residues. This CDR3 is CASVPGTDYEQYF. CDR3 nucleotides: TGTGCCAGCGTCCCCGGGACAGACTACGAGCAGTACTTC.

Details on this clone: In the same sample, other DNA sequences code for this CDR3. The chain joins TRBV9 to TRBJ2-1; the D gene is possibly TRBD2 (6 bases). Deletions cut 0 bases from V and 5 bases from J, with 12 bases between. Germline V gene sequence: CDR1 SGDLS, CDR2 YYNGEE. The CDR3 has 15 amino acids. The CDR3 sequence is CASSVDGGANNEQFF. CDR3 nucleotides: TGTGCCAGCAGCGTAGACGGAGGGGCCAACAATGAGCAGTTCTTC.

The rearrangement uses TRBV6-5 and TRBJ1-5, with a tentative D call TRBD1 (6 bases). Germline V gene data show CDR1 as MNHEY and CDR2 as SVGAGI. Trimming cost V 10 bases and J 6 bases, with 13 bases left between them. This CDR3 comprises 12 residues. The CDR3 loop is CATRGLLQPQHF. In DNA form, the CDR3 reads TGTGCCACGCGGGGGCTCCTTCAGCCCCAGCATTTT.

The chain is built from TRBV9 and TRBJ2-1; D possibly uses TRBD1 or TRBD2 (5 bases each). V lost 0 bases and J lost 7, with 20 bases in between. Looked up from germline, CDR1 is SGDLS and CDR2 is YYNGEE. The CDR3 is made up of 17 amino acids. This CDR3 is CASSVASGLQVTNEQFF. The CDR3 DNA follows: TGTGCCAGCAGCGTAGCCTCGGGGCTCCAAGTGACGAATGAGCAGTTCTTC.

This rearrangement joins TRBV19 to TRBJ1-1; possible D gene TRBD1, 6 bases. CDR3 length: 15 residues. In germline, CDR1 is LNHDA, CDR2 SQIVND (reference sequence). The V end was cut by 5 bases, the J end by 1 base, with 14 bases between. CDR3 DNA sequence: TGTGCCAGTAGTTTCCCAGGGGTCACGAACACTGAAGCTTTCTTT. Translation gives CASSFPGVTNTEAFF.

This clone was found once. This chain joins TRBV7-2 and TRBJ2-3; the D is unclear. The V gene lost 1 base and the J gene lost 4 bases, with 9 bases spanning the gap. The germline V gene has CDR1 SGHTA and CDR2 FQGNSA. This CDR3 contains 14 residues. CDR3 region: CASSLDRSADTQYF. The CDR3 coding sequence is TGTGCCAGCAGCTTAGATAGGAGCGCAGATACGCAGTATTTT. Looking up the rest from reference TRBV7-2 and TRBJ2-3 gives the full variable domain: GAGVSQSPSNKVTEKGKDVELRCDPISGHTALYWYRQSLGQGLEFLIYFQGNSAPDKSGLPSDRFSAERTGGSVSTLTIQRTQQEDSAVYLCASSLDRSADTQYFGPGTRLTVL.

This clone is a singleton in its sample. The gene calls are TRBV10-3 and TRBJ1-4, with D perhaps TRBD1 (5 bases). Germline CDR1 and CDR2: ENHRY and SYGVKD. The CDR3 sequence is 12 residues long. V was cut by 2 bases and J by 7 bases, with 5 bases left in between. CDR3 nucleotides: TGTGCCATCAGTGAGGGGGGTGAAAAACTGTTTTTT. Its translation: CAISEGGEKLFF.